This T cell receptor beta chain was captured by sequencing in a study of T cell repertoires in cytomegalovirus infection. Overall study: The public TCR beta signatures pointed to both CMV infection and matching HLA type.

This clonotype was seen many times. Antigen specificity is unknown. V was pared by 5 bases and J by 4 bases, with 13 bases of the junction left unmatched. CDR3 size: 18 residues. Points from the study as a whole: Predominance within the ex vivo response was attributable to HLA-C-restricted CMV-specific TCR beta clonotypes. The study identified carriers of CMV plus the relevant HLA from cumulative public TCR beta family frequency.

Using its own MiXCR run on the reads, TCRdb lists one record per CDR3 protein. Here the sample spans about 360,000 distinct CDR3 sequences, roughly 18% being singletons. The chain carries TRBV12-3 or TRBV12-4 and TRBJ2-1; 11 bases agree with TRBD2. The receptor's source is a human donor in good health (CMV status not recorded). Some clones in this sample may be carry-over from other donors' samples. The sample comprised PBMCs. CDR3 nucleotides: TGTGCCAGCAGTCCGGGACTGGGACTAGCGGATGAATACAATGAGCAGTTCTTC. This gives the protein CASSPGLGLADEYNEQFF.